These 25 T cell receptor beta chains were all obtained from the same sample, sequenced in a study of shared clonotypes between healthy human individuals. The protocol was immunoSEQ multiplex PCR, while the TCRdb copy is restricted to in-frame clones and leaves out a portion. The table shows more than 2 million clones, with under 97% occurring only once. Sequencing used naive CD4+ T cells sorted from blood. As for subset: CD45RA+ positively selected. The origin of the receptors is a man aged 18 to 35 in good health.

The chain combines TRBV14 with TRBJ2-1, with D maybe TRBD2 (6 bases). Germline CDR1 SGHDN, CDR2 FVKESK. The V gene lost 8 bases and the J gene lost 4 bases, with 9 bases spanning the gap. The CDR3 is made up of 12 amino acids. CDR3 DNA: TGTGCCAGCGGGAGGCGGTACAATGAGCAGTTCTTC. This gives the protein CASGRRYNEQFF.

This chain links TRBV25-1 with TRBJ1-6, with 8 bases identical to TRBD1. Trimming took 5 bases from V and 7 from J; bases not matched to a gene: 7. This CDR3 comprises 15 residues. The germline V gene has CDR1 MGHDK and CDR2 SYGVNS. This CDR3 reads CASSPKDRANSPLHF. In DNA form, the CDR3 reads TGTGCCAGCAGTCCCAAGGACAGGGCCAATTCACCCCTCCACTTT.

The chain recombines TRBV6-5 with TRBJ2-3; 12 nucleotides match TRBD1. J gave up 4 bases and V 2 bases, and 4 bases lay outside the gene matches. CDR1 is MNHEY and CDR2 is SVGAGI in the germline V gene. The CDR3 totals 16 residues. As DNA, the CDR3 is TGTGCCAGCAGTTACCAGGGACAGGGGGCGTCAGATACGCAGTATTTT. Amino acids: CASSYQGQGASDTQYF.

The V and J genes are TRBV30 and TRBJ1-3; no clear D gene. Germline V gives CDR1 GTSNPN, CDR2 SVGIG (reference sequence). The CDR3 has 12 amino acids. V lost 5 bases, J lost 0 bases, and 5 bases lay in between. CDR3 region: CAWGDSGNTIYF. The CDR3 bases are TGTGCCTGGGGGGACTCTGGAAACACCATATATTTT.

This clone was counted only a few times. The sample holds other DNA sequences that translate to the same CDR3. This sequence joins TRBV6-1 and TRBJ1-6; TRBD1 might be the D (6 bases). Germline V gene lookup returns CDR1 MNHNS and CDR2 SASEGT. V was trimmed by 0 bases and J by 5 bases, leaving 8 bases between them. This CDR3 region has 15 residues. The DNA for the CDR3 is TGTGCCAGCAGTGAAGCCGGGACAAATAATTCACCCCTCCACTTT. Amino acid sequence: CASSEAGTNNSPLHF.

The V call is TRBV27, the J call TRBJ2-3; D not resolved. Germline-derived CDR1 and CDR2 are MNHEY and SMNVEV (reference sequence). V was trimmed by 2 bases and J by 1 base, leaving 16 bases between them. The CDR3 has 17 amino acids. CDR3: CASSLTRRQDRTDTQYF. The CDR3 DNA sequence: TGTGCCAGCAGTTTAACTCGTCGGCAGGACCGCACAGATACGCAGTATTTT.

The CDR3 coding sequence is TGTGCCAGCAGGTCTAGCGGGGGAGGCAATGAGCAGTTCTTC. It translates to CASRSSGGGNEQFF. The chain is built from TRBV27 and TRBJ2-1; 10 nucleotides agree with TRBD2. The CDR3 has 14 residues. With V trimmed by 6 bases and J by 6 bases, 5 bases remained unmatched. From germline, CDR1 is MNHEY and CDR2 SMNVEV (reference sequence).

The chain recombines TRBV29-1 with TRBJ2-7, with 10 bases matching TRBD1. Germline assignment: CDR1 SQVTM and CDR2 ANQGSEA. With 2 bases clipped from V and 0 bases from J, the junction kept 7 bases outside the gene matches. This CDR3 has 16 residues. The CDR3 sequence is CSVETLGQGSSYEQYF. CDR3 DNA sequence: TGCAGCGTTGAAACATTGGGACAGGGGAGCTCCTACGAGCAGTACTTC.

This sequence joins TRBV19 and TRBJ2-7, with D perhaps matching TRBD2 (5 bases). CDR3 length equals 14 residues. The V gene lost 5 bases and the J gene lost 3 bases, with 14 bases spanning the gap. CDR1 and CDR2 from the germline V gene are LNHDA and SQIVND (reference sequence). CDR3 sequence (DNA): TGTGCCAGTAGTGTGGCGGGCGAAGGCTACGAGCAGTACTTC. Translating it yields CASSVAGEGYEQYF. The variable domain in full, with the rest retrieved from reference TRBV19 and TRBJ2-7, is DGGITQSPKYLFRKEGQNVTLSCEQNLNHDAMYWYRQDPGQGLRLIYYSQIVNDFQKGDIAEGYSVSREKKESFPLTVTSAQKNPTAFYLCASSVAGEGYEQYFGPGTRLTVT.

The chain has TRBV29-1 and TRBJ2-7, with TRBD1 identical over 9 bases. Germline V CDR1 and CDR2: SQVTM, ANQGSEA. This CDR3 is built from 14 residues. Trimming removed 6 bases from V and 0 bases from J; junction bases left unmatched: 6. The CDR3 reads CSVGPGQGSYEQYF. Written as DNA, the CDR3 is TGCAGCGTGGGGCCGGGACAGGGCTCCTACGAGCAGTACTTC.

CDR3 loop: CASADRAQPQHF. DNA for the CDR3: TGTGCCAGCGCCGACAGGGCGCAGCCCCAGCATTTT. The chain recombines TRBV7-3 with TRBJ1-5, with 7 bases aligning to TRBD1. The CDR3 has 12 residues. Germline trimming cut 8 bases from V and 7 bases from J; bases unmatched to any gene: 5. Germline V lookup: CDR1 SGHTA, CDR2 FQGTGA.

The genes are TRBV21-1 and TRBJ2-7; the table calls TRBD1, which could not be checked here. TRBV21-1 is designated a pseudogene. The CDR3 sequence is 16 residues long. The CDR3 DNA follows: TGTGCCAGCAGCCATTTAGGGGGCAGGAGCTCCTACGAGCAGTACTTC. This sequence encodes CASSHLGGRSSYEQYF.

This clone was detected once. The chain links TRBV10-3 to TRBJ2-2, with 14 nucleotides matching TRBD2. The J segment lost 6 bases and the V segment lost 8 bases, leaving 2 bases of the junction unmatched. Germline assignment: CDR1 ENHRY and CDR2 SYGVKD. CDR3 length: 14 amino acids. The CDR3 DNA reads TGTGCCATCGGGACTAGCGGGGGACCCGGGGAGCTGTTTTTT. Translated: CAIGTSGGPGELFF.

J is TRBJ1-1 and V is TRBV5-1, with D maybe TRBD1 (5 bases). The CDR3 totals 14 residues. Germline assignment: CDR1 SGHRS and CDR2 YFSETQ. The germline V and J ends were trimmed by 3 bases and 1 base, with 10 bases remaining between them. As DNA, the CDR3 is TGCGCCAGCAGCTCACAGGCCCAGAACACTGAAGCTTTCTTT. Translated, it gives CASSSQAQNTEAFF.

J is TRBJ2-1 and V is TRBV5-6, with 10 positions matching TRBD2. Trimming took 5 bases from V and 7 from J; bases not matched to a gene: 9. The CDR3 has 15 residues. Germline V gene data show CDR1 as SGHDT and CDR2 as YYEEEE. CDR3: CASRRTSGRGNEQFF. The CDR3 coding sequence is TGTGCCAGCAGAAGGACTAGCGGACGGGGGAATGAGCAGTTCTTC.

The table lists this clone with a count of one. J is TRBJ2-6 and V is TRBV27; D remains ambiguous. Trimming stripped 1 base from V and 4 bases from J, with 14 bases between. From germline, CDR1 is MNHEY and CDR2 SMNVEV (reference sequence). CDR3 length: 17 amino acids. The chain's CDR3 is CASSLFGYLTGANVLTF. The CDR3 DNA sequence: TGTGCCAGCAGTTTATTCGGGTATCTCACCGGGGCCAACGTCCTGACTTTC. Filled out from reference TRBV27 and TRBJ2-6, the complete variable domain reads EAQVTQNPRYLITVTGKKLTVTCSQNMNHEYMSWYRQDPGLGLRQIYYSMNVEVTDKGDVPEGYKVSRKEKRNFPLILESPSPNQTSLYFCASSLFGYLTGANVLTFGAGSRLTVL.

This CDR3 reads CASSPIPGVGNQPQHF. Here the CDR3 DNA reads TGTGCCAGCAGCCCCATTCCAGGGGTCGGCAATCAGCCCCAGCATTTT. This rearrangement joins TRBV28 to TRBJ1-5; D is possibly TRBD1 (6 bases). V dropped 6 bases and J dropped 2 bases, with 17 bases sitting between them. Germline V gene sequence: CDR1 MDHEN, CDR2 SYDVKM. This CDR3 has 16 amino acids.

The V gene is TRBV28, the J gene TRBJ1-4, with TRBD1 matching 10 bases. The CDR3 extends over 15 amino acids. J lost 14 bases, V lost 4 bases, and 13 bases had no gene match. Germline CDR1 reads MDHEN; CDR2 reads SYDVKM. In DNA, the CDR3 is TGTGCCAGCAGTTCCCCGATGACAGGGGGCATCGATCTGTTTTTT. Protein product: CASSSPMTGGIDLFF. The full variable domain, its missing parts supplied by reference TRBV28 and TRBJ1-4, is DVKVTQSSRYLVKRTGEKVFLECVQDMDHENMFWYRQDPGLGLRLIYFSYDVKMKEKGDIPEGYSVSREKKERFSLILESASTNQTSMYLCASSSPMTGGIDLFFGSGTQLSVL.

The chain has TRBV19 and TRBJ2-1, with 9 bases matching TRBD2. There are 16 residues in the CDR3. With 8 bases clipped from V and 7 bases from J, the junction kept 15 bases outside the gene matches. Germline CDR1 and CDR2: LNHDA and SQIVND (reference sequence). CDR3 residues: CASGRGLAGYRNEQFF. The CDR3 coding sequence is TGTGCCAGTGGGAGAGGGCTAGCGGGATATCGGAATGAGCAGTTCTTC.

This clone was counted a single time. Other DNA sequences of this sample code for an identical CDR3. The chain combines TRBV11-2 with TRBJ1-3, with D unresolved. Germline loops: CDR1 SGHAT, CDR2 FQNNGV. V was cut by 0 bases and J by 0 bases, with 6 bases left in between. The CDR3 runs to 15 residues. Here the CDR3 reads CASSLDGSSGNTIYF. CDR3 in DNA: TGTGCCAGCAGCTTAGACGGCAGCTCTGGAAACACCATATATTTT.

The chain is built from TRBV7-6 and TRBJ2-5; 8 positions agree with TRBD2. V was pared by 5 bases and J by 5 bases, with 7 bases of the junction left unmatched. Germline V gives CDR1 SGHVS, CDR2 FNYEAQ. The CDR3 loop spans 14 amino acids. This chain's CDR3 is CASSAAGGYETQYF. CDR3 nucleotides: TGTGCCAGCAGCGCCGCGGGGGGCTATGAGACCCAGTACTTC.

The chain joins TRBV2 to TRBJ2-2; TRBD1 aligns across 12 bases. V trimming: 8 bases; J trimming: 5 bases; junction bases outside the gene matches: 3. CDR1 is SNHLY and CDR2 is FYNNEI in the germline V gene. The length of the CDR3 is 14 residues. This chain's CDR3 is CASWDRGLTGELFF. The DNA for the CDR3 is TGTGCCAGCTGGGACAGGGGGCTAACCGGGGAGCTGTTTTTT. Together with reference TRBV2 and TRBJ2-2, the CDR3 gives the full variable domain: EPEVTQTPSHQVTQMGQEVILRCVPISNHLYFYWYRQILGQKVEFLVSFYNNEISEKSEIFDDQFSVERPDGSNFTLKIRSTKLEDSAMYFCASWDRGLTGELFFGEGSRLTVL.

The chain carries TRBV19 and TRBJ2-5, with 9 bases aligning to TRBD2. The CDR3 consists of 14 residues. Germline lookup yields CDR1 LNHDA and CDR2 SQIVND (reference sequence). Losses at the gene ends were 5 bases for V and 9 bases for J; bases not matched to a gene: 10. The CDR3 loop is CASSPTSGTKAQYF. In DNA, the CDR3 is TGTGCCAGTAGTCCGACTAGCGGCACAAAGGCCCAGTACTTC.

The chain has TRBV30 and TRBJ1-6; TRBD1 matches 10 bases. This CDR3 spans 12 amino acids. Per the germline V gene, CDR1 is GTSNPN and CDR2 is SVGIG (reference sequence). V was clipped by 8 bases and J by 7 bases; unmatched bases: 2. The CDR3 reads CAKGQGNSPLHF. In DNA, the CDR3 is TGTGCCAAGGGACAGGGGAATTCACCCCTCCACTTT.

The chain uses TRBV25-1 and TRBJ1-5, with 8 bases that match TRBD1. Germline loops: CDR1 MGHDK, CDR2 SYGVNS. This CDR3 contains 17 residues. The trim removed 2 bases at V and 2 bases at J, leaving 8 bases unmatched. The CDR3 reads CASSEQGAGGGNQPQHF. The CDR3 DNA is TGTGCCAGCAGTGAACAGGGGGCCGGAGGGGGCAATCAGCCCCAGCATTTT.